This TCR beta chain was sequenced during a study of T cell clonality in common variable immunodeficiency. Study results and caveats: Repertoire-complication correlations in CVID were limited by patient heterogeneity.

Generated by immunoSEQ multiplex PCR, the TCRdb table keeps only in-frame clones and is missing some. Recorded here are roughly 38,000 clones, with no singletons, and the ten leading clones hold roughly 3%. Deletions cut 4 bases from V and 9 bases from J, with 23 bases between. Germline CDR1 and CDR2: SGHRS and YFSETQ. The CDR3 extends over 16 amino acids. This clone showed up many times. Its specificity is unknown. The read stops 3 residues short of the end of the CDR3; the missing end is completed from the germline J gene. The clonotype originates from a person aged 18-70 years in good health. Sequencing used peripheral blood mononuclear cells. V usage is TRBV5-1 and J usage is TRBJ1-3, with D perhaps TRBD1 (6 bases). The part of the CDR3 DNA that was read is TGCGCCAGCAGCCCTGAGGGGGGGACCCCGGCCGGCACC. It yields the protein CASSPEGGTPAGT. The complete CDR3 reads CASSPEGGTPAGTIYF.